These T cell receptor beta chains were read from a single sample in a study of CD8 T cells in ankylosing spondylitis. One entry per CDR3 protein results from TCRdb running MiXCR on the 5' RACE reads. The sample records some 220,000 distinct CDR3 sequences, 6% to 8.5% being singletons. Sequencing input: blood, either unsorted or a sorted T cell fraction (not recorded which). These receptors originate from a male donor with ankylosing spondylitis. Both conserved end residues are part of each CDR3. D genes are given only for firm matches. Part of the rows lack a size; the others show once, few, many or a class for expanded clones.

size	D	length	V	J	DNA	CDR3
many	NA	18	TRBV9	TRBJ2-3	TGTGCCAGCAGCGTAAGGATGTGGGGAGAAGGGAGCACAGATACGCAGTATTTT	CASSVRMWGEGSTDTQYF
many	NA	13	TRBV14	TRBJ1-2	TGTGCCAGCAGGGGCCGAGGGACGGAAAAAAACACCTTC	CASRGRGTEKNTF
NA	NA	14	TRBV6-1	TRBJ2-5	TGTGCCAGCAGTGAAGTGACAGTCCAAGAGACCCAGTACTTC	CASSEVTVQETQYF
many	TRBD2	16	TRBV10-3	TRBJ2-1	TGTGCCATCAGCGAGATAGCGGGAGGTGGAACGAATGAGCAGTTCTTC	CAISEIAGGGTNEQFF
many	NA	16	TRBV28	TRBJ2-3	TGTGCCAGCAGTGAAGACTCTTCCAGAGGACAAGATACGCAGTATTTT	CASSEDSSRGQDTQYF
few	TRBD1	17	TRBV27	TRBJ1-2	TGTGCCAGCAGTCCCTTACCACGACAGGGAGGATATAGTGGCTACACCTTC	CASSPLPRQGGYSGYTF
many	NA	13	TRBV12-1	TRBJ1-1	TGTGCCAGCAGCGCATTCAGGAACACTGAAGCTTTCTTT	CASSAFRNTEAFF
NA	NA	16	TRBV19	TRBJ2-7	TGTGCCAGTAGTATCTTCGGGCGGATGAAAAATGACGAGCAGTACTTC	CASSIFGRMKNDEQYF
many	NA	13	TRBV6-1	TRBJ2-7	TGTGCCACGGACGACAGGCGCCCCTACGAGCAGTACTTC	CATDDRRPYEQYF
many	NA	15	TRBV15	TRBJ2-1	TGTGCCACCACCCCGGAGCGGACCTCCTACAATGAGCAGTTCTTC	CATTPERTSYNEQFF